Below are 15 T cell receptor beta chains sequenced from a single sample in a study of blood T cell repertoires in COVID-19. This table comes from immunoSEQ multiplex PCR, and its TCRdb copy is limited to in-frame clones, with some not included. The sample shows over 200,000 clones, about 90% of them seen only once. What was sequenced was peripheral blood. The receptors stem from a man aged 35 to 55 with active or convalescent COVID-19.

The genes are TRBV3-1 (or the pseudogene TRBV3-2) and TRBJ1-6; possible D gene TRBD1, 5 bases. Germline V gives CDR1 LGHDT, CDR2 YNNKEL (reference sequence). Trimming took off 6 bases at V and 8 bases at J, with 20 bases between the two ends. This CDR3 has 16 residues. The CDR3 spells CASSNYKSGGDSPLHF. The CDR3 region has the DNA TGTGCCAGCAGTAACTATAAGTCGGGGGGGGATTCACCCCTCCACTTT.

The genes are TRBV30 and TRBJ1-1; the D gene is possibly TRBD1 (6 bases). With 0 bases removed from V and 4 bases from J, the gap between germline ends came to 9 bases. Germline assignment: CDR1 GTSNPN and CDR2 SVGIG (reference sequence). The CDR3 sequence is 13 residues long. The CDR3 DNA follows: TGTGCCTGGAGTGTAGGGGGGGGCACTGAAGCTTTCTTT. Translating it yields CAWSVGGGTEAFF.

As regards this clone: Within the sample, other DNA sequences also encode this same CDR3. This CDR3 is CASSSPGSYEQYF. For the CDR3, the DNA is TGTGCCAGCAGCTCCCCGGGATCCTACGAGCAGTACTTC. The V and J genes are TRBV7-9 and TRBJ2-7; a possible D gene is TRBD2 (5 bases). V gave up 4 bases and J gave up 1 base, with 8 bases separating them. This CDR3 spans 13 amino acids. Germline CDR1 is SEHNR and CDR2 is FQNEAQ (reference sequence).

V usage is TRBV6-6 and J usage is TRBJ2-2, with 9 bases that match TRBD2. Germline values: CDR1 MNHNY, CDR2 SVGAGI (reference sequence). This CDR3 has 16 residues. The J segment lost 8 bases and the V segment lost 0 bases, leaving 7 bases of the junction unmatched. CDR3 protein: CASSYSRTSDAGELFF. In DNA, the CDR3 is TGTGCCAGCAGTTACTCGAGGACTAGCGATGCAGGGGAGCTGTTTTTT.

This clone was picked up one time. The chain carries TRBV18 and TRBJ2-1; tentatively, D is TRBD1 (5 bases). The CDR3 is 14 amino acids. Between the trimmed V and J ends, which lost 2 bases and 4 bases, there was a span of 9 bases. CDR1 and CDR2 (germline): KGHSH, LQKENI. In nucleotides, the CDR3 is TGTGCCAGCTCACCATACACAGGTTACAATGAGCAGTTCTTC. Amino acids: CASSPYTGYNEQFF.

V is TRBV2 and J is TRBJ2-3; 10 bases align to TRBD2. V was clipped by 7 bases and J by 3 bases; unmatched bases: 7. The CDR3 is 15 residues long. From germline, CDR1 is SNHLY and CDR2 FYNNEI. For the CDR3, the DNA is TGTGCCAGCAAAGCGAGCGGGGGGGCAACAGATACGCAGTATTTT. Amino acid sequence: CASKASGGATDTQYF.

The chain has TRBV3-1 (or the pseudogene TRBV3-2) and TRBJ1-1; unclear D gene. The length of the CDR3 is 11 residues. V lost 1 base and J 9 bases, leaving 6 bases between the germline ends. The V gene's germline CDR1 is LGHDT and CDR2 YNNKEL (reference sequence). CDR3 region: CASSQVNQAFF. CDR3 bases: TGTGCCAGCAGCCAAGTTAATCAAGCTTTCTTT.

This rearrangement joins TRBV2 to TRBJ1-5; D is possibly TRBD1 (6 bases). Germline V gene lookup returns CDR1 SNHLY and CDR2 FYNNEI. V was clipped by 1 base and J by 4 bases, with 8 bases between them. The length of the CDR3 is 14 residues. The CDR3 DNA follows: TGTGCCAGCAGTGAAGATCAGGGGAATCAGCCCCAGCATTTT. This encodes CASSEDQGNQPQHF.

The chain recombines TRBV6-1 with TRBJ2-2, with D perhaps matching TRBD1 (6 bases). Trimming took off 7 bases at V and 6 bases at J, with 21 bases between the two ends. The germline V gene has CDR1 MNHNS and CDR2 SASEGT. The CDR3 extends over 16 amino acids. For the CDR3, the DNA is TGTGCCAGCATTGACCCCTGGGACATTGGGGCCGGGGAGCTGTTTTTT. It specifies CASIDPWDIGAGELFF.

This clone was counted ten times or more. The chain is built from TRBV28 and TRBJ1-1; D ambiguous. Germline CDR1 and CDR2: MDHEN and SYDVKM. This CDR3 has 13 residues. The V end was cut by 5 bases, the J end by 1 base, with 8 bases between. In DNA form, the CDR3 reads TGTGCCAGCAGTCGTTACAAGAACACTGAAGCTTTCTTT. This translates into CASSRYKNTEAFF. Together with reference TRBV28 and TRBJ1-1, the CDR3 gives the full variable domain: DVKVTQSSRYLVKRTGEKVFLECVQDMDHENMFWYRQDPGLGLRLIYFSYDVKMKEKGDIPEGYSVSREKKERFSLILESASTNQTSMYLCASSRYKNTEAFFGQGTRLTVV.

This rearrangement joins TRBV20-1 to TRBJ1-2; D may be TRBD1 (5 bases). Germline V gives CDR1 DFQATT, CDR2 SNEGSKA (reference sequence). This CDR3 is 12 amino acids long. V was pared by 3 bases and J by 4 bases, with 9 bases between. The CDR3 is CSASQGLYGYTF. The CDR3 DNA sequence: TGCAGTGCTAGTCAGGGACTCTATGGCTACACCTTC.

The chain employs TRBV24-1 and TRBJ2-3; 8 nucleotides line up with TRBD1. Germline CDR1 and CDR2: KGHDR and SFDVKD. This CDR3 has 15 amino acids. V shed 5 bases, J shed 2 bases, and the junction held 5 bases outside the gene matches. CDR3 bases: TGTGCCACCAGTGCCCGGGACAGGCCCACAGATACGCAGTATTTT. Translating it yields CATSARDRPTDTQYF.

Ten or more counts support this clone. This chain uses TRBV28 with TRBJ1-3; D gene unclear. This CDR3 is built from 12 residues. Germline-derived CDR1 and CDR2 are MDHEN and SYDVKM. V lost 2 bases and J lost 4, with 3 bases in between. The CDR3 loop is CASSLQGNTIYF. CDR3 nucleotide sequence: TGTGCCAGCAGTTTACAGGGAAACACCATATATTTT.

The rearrangement joins TRBV28 to TRBJ1-1; TRBD1 might be the D (5 bases). The CDR3 totals 14 residues. The V gene lost 3 bases and the J gene lost 7 bases, with 15 bases spanning the gap. CDR1 and CDR2 from the germline V gene are MDHEN and SYDVKM. The CDR3 nucleotides read TGTGCCAGCAGTTTGGGGACTTTGACAAGTGAAGCTTTCTTT. It is translated as CASSLGTLTSEAFF. Based on the CDR3 plus reference TRBV28 and TRBJ1-1, the full variable domain is DVKVTQSSRYLVKRTGEKVFLECVQDMDHENMFWYRQDPGLGLRLIYFSYDVKMKEKGDIPEGYSVSREKKERFSLILESASTNQTSMYLCASSLGTLTSEAFFGQGTRLTVV.

Of note for this clone: This specimen includes other DNA sequences encoding the same CDR3. J is TRBJ1-2 and V is TRBV28; D gene uncertain. V was shortened by 4 bases and J by 5 bases, with 5 bases between the two germline ends. The length of the CDR3 is 11 residues. Looked up from germline, CDR1 is MDHEN and CDR2 is SYDVKM. For the CDR3, the DNA is TGTGCCAGCAGTTCCGGGTATGGCTACACCTTC. It encodes CASSSGYGYTF.